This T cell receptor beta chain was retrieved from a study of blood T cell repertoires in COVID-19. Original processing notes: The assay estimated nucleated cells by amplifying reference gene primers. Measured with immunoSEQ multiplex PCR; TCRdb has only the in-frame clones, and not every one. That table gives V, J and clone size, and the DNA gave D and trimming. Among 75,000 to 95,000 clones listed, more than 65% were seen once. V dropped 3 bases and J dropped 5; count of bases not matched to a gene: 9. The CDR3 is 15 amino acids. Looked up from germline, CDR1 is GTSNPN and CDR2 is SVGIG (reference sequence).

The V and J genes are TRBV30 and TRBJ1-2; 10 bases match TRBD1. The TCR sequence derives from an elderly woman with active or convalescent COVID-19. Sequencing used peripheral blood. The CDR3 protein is CAWSQGTGVGYGYTF. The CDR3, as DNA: TGTGCCTGGAGCCAAGGGACAGGGGTAGGTTATGGCTACACCTTC.